This record looks at one T cell receptor (beta chain) sequence and its context. Which antigen it targets is not known. No per-base quality is available; no much larger clone lies one base away. This sample is part of a study of chemoradiotherapy in HPV16-positive cancers (dated by TCRdb to the early 2020s). A note on the overall study: Functional T-cell assays on cells from a couple of HPV16-positive patients defined candidate HPV-specific T-cell clones and common TCR motifs. The study asked whether T-cell immunity to the HPV oncoproteins E6 and E7 changes during chemoradiotherapy and whether this immunity affects survival. Next, the candidate HPV-specific TCRs and motifs were followed in TCR repertoires from around 91 patients with HPV-related cancers. What the research found in general, with its limitations: Improved recurrence-free survival in HPV16-positive patients was associated with expansion of HPV-responsive T cells during chemoradiotherapy. Expansion of candidate HPV-specific clones and E7-related TCR motifs was observed in the tumor microenvironment during treatment, whereas no such expansion was observed for non-HPV-specific T cells. Only a couple of HPV16-positive patients were used to derive the functional definition of HPV-specific T cells, and the survival association was reported for HPV16-positive patients.

From cysteine to phenylalanine, the CDR3 is 18 amino acids long. Just CDR3 DNA is preserved here, 54 bases in frame from base 1. Germline trimming: 4 bases from V, 2 bases from J; junction bases outside gene matches: 12. The germline V gene specifies SGHTS as CDR1 and YDEGEE as CDR2. Because repertoires were sampled repeatedly during chemoradiotherapy, clonal expansion in the tumor microenvironment could be followed. Libraries were made using the immunoSEQ multiplex PCR assay. TCRdb re-hosts the immuneACCESS table, in-frame sequences only. Its copies lack some clones; in the studies checked, an unresolved V gene accounts for under half of them, and the cause for the rest is not known. The sample table contains 30,000 to 40,000 clones; only one count was recorded for about 92% of them. Together, the top ten hold roughly 3.4% of the sample.

This material consisted of blood, taken from a patient who underwent chemoradiotherapy. The sequence was obtained from a human donor with HPV-associated anogenital cancer. Recombination joined TRBV5-8 with TRBJ2-3, and TRBD1 matches 11 of the central bases. The DNA reads TGTGCCAGCAGCCGAAGGGACAGGGGGACACCTTTCACAGATACGCAGTATTTT. Its coded protein is CASSRRDRGTPFTDTQYF.